Listed below are T cell receptor beta chains from one sample, sequenced in a study of cytomegalovirus exposure and HLA in healthy donors. The protocol was immunoSEQ multiplex PCR, while the TCRdb copy is restricted to in-frame clones and leaves out a portion. The table records 200,000 to 250,000 clones, approximately 81% of them present only once. The specimen sequenced was PBMCs. Receptors were obtained from a human donor in good health. CDR3s include the opening cysteine and the closing phenylalanine or tryptophan. The D gene is left open where the match is weak. Rows give clone size only sometimes, using once, few, many, or a class for an expanded clone.

j_gene,len,abundance,v_gene,d_gene,CDR3nt,CDR3aa
TRBJ1-1,12,once,TRBV29-1,TRBD1,TGCAGCGCCGGACAGGGGAACACTGAAGCTTTCTTT,CSAGQGNTEAFF
TRBJ1-4,13,-,TRBV19,-,TGTGCCAGTAGGGGGGCTTCTAATGAAAAACTGTTTTTT,CASRGASNEKLFF
TRBJ1-2,15,-,TRBV7-8,TRBD1,TGTGCCAGCAGCGCGAGGACAGGTTCCAACTATGGCTACACCTTC,CASSARTGSNYGYTF
TRBJ2-3,18,-,TRBV4-1,-,TGCGCCAGCAGCCAACTAGGAACAATACTGATACGCACAGATACGCAGTATTTT,CASSQLGTILIRTDTQYF
TRBJ2-6,15,-,TRBV2,-,TGTGCCAGCATGGCAGGGTTTCCTAACCCGGGCGTCCTGACTTTC,CASMAGFPNPGVLTF
TRBJ2-3,14,-,TRBV6-5,TRBD2,TGTGCCAGCAGTAGGACTAGCTCTACAGATACGCAGTATTTT,CASSRTSSTDTQYF
TRBJ2-3,13,-,TRBV28,-,TGTGCCAGCAAAGGAGGGGCAGTGGATACGCAGTATTTT,CASKGGAVDTQYF
TRBJ2-5,16,-,TRBV5-4,TRBD2,TGTGCCAGCAGCGCTTCAACCCGGACTAGCGAAGAGACCCAGTACTTC,CASSASTRTSEETQYF
TRBJ1-2,15,-,TRBV14,TRBD1,TGTGCCAGCAGCCCTTTAGGACAGGGGGCGTATGGCTACACCTTC,CASSPLGQGAYGYTF
TRBJ2-3,15,-,TRBV29-1,TRBD2,TGCAGCGTCCTGGGGACTAGCGGGAGTCCAGATACGCAGTATTTT,CSVLGTSGSPDTQYF
TRBJ1-2,15,once,TRBV5-4,TRBD1,TGTGCCAGCAGCTTGGTACAGGGGGGAAACTATGGCTACACCTTC,CASSLVQGGNYGYTF
TRBJ2-7,13,-,TRBV7-9,-,TGTGCCAGCAGCTTAGCGCGCTACTACGAGCAGTACTTC,CASSLARYYEQYF
TRBJ2-4,16,-,TRBV6-5,TRBD2,TGTGCCAGCAGTTCCTCGGCCGGGGGGGTCAAAAACATTCAGTACTTC,CASSSSAGGVKNIQYF
TRBJ2-5,13,-,TRBV7-8,-,TGTGCCAGCAGCTTAGTAGTTGGTGAGACCCAGTACTTC,CASSLVVGETQYF
TRBJ2-2,20,-,TRBV14,TRBD2,TGTGCCAGCAGCCAAGGTTTTCTAGCGGGAGGGCCCCGGAACACCGGGGAGCTGTTTTTT,CASSQGFLAGGPRNTGELFF
TRBJ1-1,20,-,TRBV5-5,TRBD1,TGTGCCAGCAGCTTTCCTCAATTCGAGACAGGGGAGACTTTGAACACTGAAGCTTTCTTT,CASSFPQFETGETLNTEAFF
TRBJ2-3,17,few,TRBV5-1,-,TGCGCCAGCAGCTTAGGTCGGCGGGAATTCGCTGGTGGTACGCAGTATTTT,CASSLGRREFAGGTQYF
TRBJ1-5,12,-,TRBV19,-,TGTGCCAGTAGTACAGTCAATCAGCCCCAGCATTTT,CASSTVNQPQHF
TRBJ2-7,15,-,TRBV6-1,-,TGTGCCAGCAGTGAATCGGCGGGATACTCCTACGAGCAGTACTTC,CASSESAGYSYEQYF
TRBJ1-4,16,-,TRBV11-2,TRBD1,TGTGCCAGCAGCACAAGAAGGACAGGGACTAATGAAAAACTGTTTTTT,CASSTRRTGTNEKLFF
TRBJ2-6,17,-,TRBV18,-,TGTGCCAGCTCACCCCTCGACATAGACTCTGGGGCCAACGTCCTGACTTTC,CASSPLDIDSGANVLTF
TRBJ1-2,15,-,TRBV6-1,TRBD1,TGTGCCAGCATTCGCACACAGGGGGTGCATACCGGCTACACCTTC,CASIRTQGVHTGYTF
TRBJ1-3,12,-,TRBV11-2,-,TGTGCCAGCAGCACATCGAGGAACACCATATATTTT,CASSTSRNTIYF
TRBJ2-7,13,-,TRBV14,-,TGTGCCAGCAGCCCGGGGTTGAAGGGCGAGCAGTACTTC,CASSPGLKGEQYF
TRBJ1-1,18,once,TRBV10-2,TRBD1,TGCGCCAGCAGTGAGTCGGATTGGGACAGGGGTTTACGGGCTGAAGCTTTCTTT,CASSESDWDRGLRAEAFF
TRBJ2-1,17,-,TRBV7-6,TRBD2,TGTGCCAGCAGCTGGACTAGCGGGAGGGGTTTGGGCAATGAGCAGTTCTTC,CASSWTSGRGLGNEQFF
TRBJ2-7,13,-,TRBV15,-,TGTGCCACCAGCAGGGACGGGACCTACGAGCAGTACTTC,CATSRDGTYEQYF
TRBJ2-7,14,-,TRBV2,TRBD1,TGTGCCAGCAGGGAACAGGGGCTAACCTACGAGCAGTACTTC,CASREQGLTYEQYF
TRBJ2-2,19,-,TRBV5-4,TRBD2,TGTGCCAGCAGCTTGCGTAGGGCGTCCGCGGGAGGGCCGACCGGGGAGCTGTTTTTT,CASSLRRASAGGPTGELFF
TRBJ2-7,15,-,TRBV4-1,-,TGCGCCAGCAGCCTCCGGTGGAACAGACCATACGAGCAGTACTTC,CASSLRWNRPYEQYF
TRBJ2-7,14,-,TRBV7-2,TRBD2,TGTGCCAGCAGCCCTAGCGGGCCCTCCTACGAGCAGTACTTC,CASSPSGPSYEQYF
TRBJ1-2,13,-,TRBV6-6,-,TGTGCCAGCAACGACAGTCCTAACTATGGCTACACCTTC,CASNDSPNYGYTF
TRBJ1-2,13,-,TRBV27,-,TGTGCCAGCAGGATGAACCAGGTTGAGGGCTACACCTTC,CASRMNQVEGYTF
TRBJ2-1,12,-,TRBV7-9,-,TGTGCCAGCAGCCCTACTAGGAATGAGCAGTTCTTC,CASSPTRNEQFF
TRBJ2-5,15,-,TRBV15,-,TGTGCCACCAGCAGAGATTATAGAGACCAAGAGACCCAGTACTTC,CATSRDYRDQETQYF
TRBJ1-4,14,once,TRBV6-1,-,TGTGCCAGCAGCCTAGACGGGGGGGGTGAAAAACTGTTTTTT,CASSLDGGGEKLFF
TRBJ1-4,15,few,TRBV5-1,TRBD1,TGCGCCAGCAGCTTGGAAGGGGGCAGGGGTGAAAAACTGTTTTTT,CASSLEGGRGEKLFF
TRBJ2-1,15,-,TRBV21-1,-,TGTGCCAGCAGCAAGGCACTAGCGGCCTACAATGAGCAGTTCTTC,CASSKALAAYNEQFF
TRBJ2-7,13,-,TRBV19,TRBD1,TGTGCCAGTAGTACAGGGGGCGGGTACGAGCAGTACTTC,CASSTGGGYEQYF
TRBJ2-5,16,-,TRBV5-1,-,TGCGCCAGCAGCTTGGGAACGGGAAGGGGGAGAGAGACCCAGTACTTC,CASSLGTGRGRETQYF